The 8 T cell receptor beta chains reported below all come from one sample, sequenced in a study of T cells in Graves' hyperthyroidism and ophthalmopathy. Amplified regions were TCR beta CDR3 sequences from RNA transcripts. HTBI primers drove first-round RT-PCR of the TCR CDR3. From the multiplex PCR reads, TCRdb called clonotypes with MiXCR, one entry per CDR3 protein. The sample includes 350,000 to 500,000 distinct CDR3 sequences, approximately 13% of them seen just once. The source material was blood. These receptors were obtained from a woman in her late teens or twenties with Graves' hyperthyroidism.

This clonotype was counted ten times or more. This chain uses TRBV14 with TRBJ2-1; 7 bases agree with TRBD2. The CDR3 spans 16 residues. V gave up 3 bases and J gave up 2 bases; unmatched junction bases: 7. The germline V gene encodes CDR1 SGHDN and CDR2 FVKESK. The CDR3 DNA reads TGTGCCAGCAGCCATTGGGAGGGGTCCCCCTACAATGAGCAGTTCTTC. It codes for CASSHWEGSPYNEQFF.

This rearrangement joins TRBV14 to TRBJ1-1, with no clear D. The ends were cut back, 5 bases at V and 7 bases at J, with 11 bases in the middle. Germline CDR1 SGHDN, CDR2 FVKESK. The CDR3 spans 12 residues. The CDR3 bases are TGTGCCAGCAGCATCAGCCCGAGTGAAGCTTTCTTT. It is translated as CASSISPSEAFF. Variable domain in full (rest from reference TRBV14 and TRBJ1-1): EAGVTQFPSHSVIEKGQTVTLRCDPISGHDNLYWYRRVMGKEIKFLLHFVKESKQDESGMPNNRFLAERTGGTYSTLKVQPAELEDSGVYFCASSISPSEAFFGQGTRLTVV.

This chain links TRBV20-1 with TRBJ2-4; D ambiguous. The V gene's germline CDR1 is DFQATT and CDR2 SNEGSKA (reference sequence). The CDR3 runs 15 residues. The CDR3 DNA reads as TGCACTGCCTCAAATGGGTTTCTAGCCAAAAACATTCAGTACTTC. The encoded protein is CTASNGFLAKNIQYF.

Many counts were recorded for this clonotype. This chain joins TRBV7-9 and TRBJ1-1; possible D gene TRBD1, 5 bases. V was trimmed by 4 bases and J by 3 bases, leaving 12 bases between them. Looked up from germline, CDR1 is SEHNR and CDR2 is FQNEAQ (reference sequence). CDR3 length equals 14 residues. The DNA of the CDR3 is TGTGCCAGCAGCTCCTCGACAGAGTACACTGAAGCTTTCTTT. Amino acids: CASSSSTEYTEAFF.

Points on this clonotype: One junction end disagrees with the germline gene, perhaps due to a read error. The chain recombines TRBV2 with TRBJ1-3, with D uncertain. Germline loops: CDR1 SNHLY, CDR2 FYNNEI. The CDR3 runs 16 residues. CDR3 nucleotides: TGTGCCAGCAGTGAAAGCTGGGATTTAACCGGAAACACCATGTATTTT. Residues: CASSESWDLTGNTMYF.

The rearrangement uses TRBV27 and TRBJ2-7, with TRBD1 matching 7 bases. V lost 6 bases and J lost 0; bases outside the gene matches: 14. CDR3 length: 17 amino acids. Germline V gives CDR1 MNHEY, CDR2 SMNVEV (reference sequence). The DNA of the CDR3 is TGTGCCAGCAGACCTGTCCGGGACAGACCGACCTCCTACGAGCAGTACTTC. Its translation: CASRPVRDRPTSYEQYF.

This clonotype has a count of ten or more. This chain connects TRBV5-1 to TRBJ2-3; D ambiguous. The CDR3 is 14 amino acids. V lost 1 base and J lost 0, with 6 bases in between. Germline loops: CDR1 SGHRS, CDR2 YFSETQ. Written as DNA, the CDR3 is TGCGCCAGCAGCTTGTCGATTAGCACAGATACGCAGTATTTT. It codes for CASSLSISTDTQYF.

This chain connects TRBV11-2 to TRBJ2-2; no firm D call. Between the trimmed V and J ends, which lost 3 bases and 1 base, there was a span of 9 bases. This CDR3 region has 15 residues. Germline V gene lookup returns CDR1 SGHAT and CDR2 FQNNGV. The CDR3 here is CASSLRLENTGELFF. The CDR3 DNA sequence: TGTGCCAGCAGCTTGCGGCTCGAGAACACCGGGGAGCTGTTTTTT. The full variable domain, rest sourced from reference TRBV11-2 and TRBJ2-2, is EAGVAQSPRYKIIEKRQSVAFWCNPISGHATLYWYQQILGQGPKLLIQFQNNGVVDDSQLPKDRFSAERLKGVDSTLKIQPAKLEDSAVYLCASSLRLENTGELFFGEGSRLTVL.